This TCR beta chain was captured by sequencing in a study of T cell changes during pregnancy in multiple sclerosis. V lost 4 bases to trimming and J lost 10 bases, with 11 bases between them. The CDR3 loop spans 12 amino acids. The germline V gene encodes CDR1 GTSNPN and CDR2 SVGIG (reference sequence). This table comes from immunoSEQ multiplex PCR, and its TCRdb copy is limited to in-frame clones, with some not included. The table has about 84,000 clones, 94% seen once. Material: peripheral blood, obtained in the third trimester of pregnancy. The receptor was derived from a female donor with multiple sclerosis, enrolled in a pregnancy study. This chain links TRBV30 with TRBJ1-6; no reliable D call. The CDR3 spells CAWNRQESPLHF. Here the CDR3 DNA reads TGTGCCTGGAATAGACAAGAGTCACCCCTCCACTTT. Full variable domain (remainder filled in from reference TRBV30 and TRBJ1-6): SQTIHQWPATLVQPVGSPLSLECTVEGTSNPNLYWYRQAAGRGLQLLFYSVGIGQISSEVPQNLSASRPQDRQFILSSKKLLLSDSGFYLCAWNRQESPLHFGNGTRLTVT.